Listed here are 32 T cell receptor beta chains from one sample, sequenced in a study of human T cells and chemical hapten exposure (dated by TCRdb to the early 2020s). The library was obtained by RACE. TCRdb records NextSeq 500 as the sequencer. TCRdb reanalyzed the raw reads on its own, using fastp at Q25 for trimming and MiXCR for clone calling, and kept in-frame beta chains. Rows merge per CDR3 protein into single entries with the most common DNA and genes. The sample table holds roughly 81,000 distinct CDR3 sequences, of which about 9% were seen once. Together, the top ten hold 2.5% to 3% of the sample. Interpreted using the paper, the time point label stands for: pre-sensitization, week 0. What the treatment or condition label conveys for this sample: therapeutic diphenylcyclopropenone sensitization with weekly scalp DPC. Sequencing used whole blood, obtained in connection with sensitization to the hapten diphenylcyclopropenone (DPC). The receptors here all came from a man aged 40-49 years with alopecia areata. Some clones in this sample may be carry-over from other donors' samples.

The chain carries TRBV20-1 and TRBJ1-2; 7 bases line up with TRBD1. CDR1 and CDR2 from the germline V gene are DFQATT and SNEGSKA (reference sequence). This CDR3 is built from 13 residues. The V gene end was trimmed by 5 bases and the J gene end by 6 bases; junction bases not matched to a gene: 9. The chain's CDR3 is CSAGGRTGDGYTF. Here the CDR3 DNA reads TGCAGTGCTGGGGGGAGGACAGGCGATGGCTACACCTTC.

The chain links TRBV28 to TRBJ2-4; the D gene is possibly TRBD2 (6 bases). Germline V CDR1 and CDR2: MDHEN, SYDVKM. Trimming shortened V by 6 bases and J by 0 bases, and 12 bases separated the two germline ends. The CDR3 covers 15 residues. In DNA, the CDR3 is TGTGCCAGCAGCGCGGGATCTCTAGCCAAAAACATTCAGTACTTC. Translation gives CASSAGSLAKNIQYF.

The V gene is TRBV20-1, the J gene TRBJ2-3; 14 bases map to TRBD2. Germline CDR1 and CDR2: DFQATT and SNEGSKA (reference sequence). V lost 6 bases and J lost 0; bases outside the gene matches: 11. The CDR3 consists of 18 residues. CDR3 sequence reads: CSAPGLAGVVPSTDTQYF. The CDR3 DNA reads TGCAGTGCCCCGGGACTAGCGGGAGTAGTTCCGAGCACAGATACGCAGTATTTT.

In this sample, this clonotype turned up many times. V is TRBV29-1 and J is TRBJ2-1; D is uncertain. The CDR3 runs 11 residues. Trimming cost V 5 bases and J 10 bases, with 12 bases left between them. Germline CDR1 reads SQVTM; CDR2 reads ANQGSEA. The CDR3 DNA reads as TGCAGCGTTTTCAGTCCGAGAGAGCAGTTCTTC. It translates to CSVFSPREQFF.

The chain links TRBV2 to TRBJ1-6; D uncertain. Germline CDR1 SNHLY, CDR2 FYNNEI. The CDR3 extends over 14 amino acids. V was trimmed by 6 bases and J by 7 bases, leaving 13 bases between them. The DNA for the CDR3 is TGTGCCAGCAGACCGGACCCCGAAAATTCACCCCTCCACTTT. Translating gives CASRPDPENSPLHF.

This clonotype was observed a handful of times. The chain recombines TRBV29-1 with TRBJ2-7; 8 bases align to TRBD1. The CDR3 has 11 amino acids. Trimming took 6 bases from V and 6 from J; bases not matched to a gene: 4. CDR1 and CDR2 (germline): SQVTM, ANQGSEA. CDR3 bases: TGCAGCGTGACGACAGGGGCCGAGCAGTACGTC. This sequence encodes CSVTTGAEQYV.

This chain's CDR3 is CASSFRLAGGGASRNSPLHF. CDR3 sequence (DNA): TGTGCCAGCAGTTTTCGGCTGGCGGGCGGGGGGGCATCACGAAATTCACCCCTCCACTTT. J is TRBJ1-6 and V is TRBV12-3 or TRBV12-4, with D perhaps matching TRBD1 (6 bases). The V and J ends lost 3 bases and 7 bases respectively, with 28 bases between them. This CDR3 has 20 amino acids.

This chain uses TRBV21-1 with TRBJ2-7. TRBV21-1 is annotated as a pseudogene. The CDR3 runs 13 residues. CDR3 sequence: CASSFQSSYEQYV. CDR3 sequence (DNA): TGTGCCAGCAGCTTCCAGAGCTCCTACGAGCAGTACGTC.

This clonotype was observed many times. The junction departs from the called germline gene at one end, perhaps through a read error. The chain joins TRBV2 to TRBJ2-1; tentative D call: TRBD2 (5 bases). Germline V gene lookup returns CDR1 SNHLY and CDR2 FYNNEI. This CDR3 has 12 residues. The CDR3 DNA sequence: TGTGCCAGCAGTGGGCAGACTAACGTTCAAGTCTTC. Its translation is CASSGQTNVQVF.

This clonotype appeared many times. The V call is TRBV15, the J call TRBJ1-2; D remains ambiguous. Germline lookup yields CDR1 LNHNV and CDR2 YYDKDF (reference sequence). The CDR3 loop spans 13 amino acids. Deletions cut 0 bases from V and 4 bases from J, with 6 bases between. CDR3 in amino acids: CATSRDLSYGYTF. DNA for the CDR3: TGTGCCACCAGCAGAGATCTCAGCTATGGCTACACCTTC.

The chain is built from TRBV6-5 and TRBJ2-7; no reliable D call. V lost 4 bases, J lost 1 base, and 20 bases lay in between. The germline gives CDR1 MNHEY, CDR2 SVGAGI. The CDR3 spans 17 residues. The CDR3 loop reads CASSSRRVSTGSYEQYF. CDR3 in DNA: TGTGCCAGCAGTTCCCGCAGAGTATCGACTGGTTCCTACGAGCAGTACTTC.

In its sample, this clonotype was seen many times. The chain has TRBV20-1 and TRBJ2-1, with 13 bases lining up with TRBD2. CDR1 is DFQATT and CDR2 is SNEGSKA in the germline V gene (reference sequence). The CDR3 totals 15 residues. Trimming took 7 bases from V and 8 from J; bases not matched to a gene: 11. This CDR3 is CSGILAGGSVDEQFF. In DNA, the CDR3 is TGCAGTGGGATACTAGCGGGAGGGTCTGTGGATGAGCAGTTCTTC.

This clonotype was observed many times. The chain has TRBV20-1 and TRBJ1-4; possible D gene TRBD1, 5 bases. CDR1 and CDR2 (germline): DFQATT, SNEGSKA (reference sequence). This CDR3 is 13 amino acids long. The ends were cut back, 2 bases at V and 10 bases at J, with 14 bases in the middle. The CDR3 here is CSARSSLGGKLFF. The CDR3 DNA reads as TGCAGTGCTAGATCCTCCCTGGGGGGAAAACTGTTTTTT.

This clonotype has ten or more counts. V is TRBV6-2 or TRBV6-3 and J is TRBJ1-5; TRBD1 agrees at 8 bases. This CDR3 is built from 13 residues. Per the germline V gene, CDR1 is MNHEY and CDR2 is SVGEGT. J lost 4 bases, V lost 7 bases, and 3 bases had no gene match. The DNA for the CDR3 is TGTGCCAGCACACGGACAGGGAATCAGCCCCAGCATTTT. It yields the protein CASTRTGNQPQHF.

This clonotype was counted a few times. The chain combines TRBV11-2 with TRBJ2-3; TRBD2 aligns across 9 bases. V lost 3 bases and J lost 6; bases outside the gene matches: 10. Germline V gives CDR1 SGHAT, CDR2 FQNNGV. CDR3 length: 16 amino acids. CDR3 DNA: TGTGCCAGCAGCTTTACCGTGGCGGGAGGGCCCGATACGCAGTATTTT. It codes for CASSFTVAGGPDTQYF.

This chain joins TRBV4-3 and TRBJ2-3; 8 bases map to TRBD2. Germline CDR1 and CDR2: LGHNA and YSLEER. This CDR3 comprises 16 residues. V was pared by 1 base and J by 0 bases, with 3 bases of the junction left unmatched. This CDR3 is CASSQVAGGSTDTQYF. In DNA form, the CDR3 reads TGCGCCAGCAGCCAAGTTGCGGGAGGAAGCACAGATACGCAGTATTTT.

The sample holds a few counts of this clonotype. The V call is TRBV6-6, the J call TRBJ2-3; 8 positions match TRBD1. The CDR3 is 15 residues long. Germline CDR1 reads MNHNY; CDR2 reads SVGAGI (reference sequence). With 6 bases clipped from V and 1 base from J, the junction kept 6 bases outside the gene matches. The CDR3 loop is CASRYGQGGTDTQYF. In DNA form, the CDR3 reads TGTGCCAGCAGGTACGGACAGGGAGGCACAGATACGCAGTATTTT.

The chain couples TRBV28 to TRBJ2-4; D may be TRBD1 (5 bases). V was clipped by 5 bases and J by 6 bases, with 20 bases between them. This CDR3 is 16 amino acids long. In germline, CDR1 is MDHEN, CDR2 SYDVKM. Here the CDR3 DNA reads TGTGCCAGCAGTCCTTCCGACAGATTGGGTAGAAACATTCAGTACTTC. This sequence encodes CASSPSDRLGRNIQYF.

A remark on this clonotype: Given a much more abundant clone one base away, this may be a read error. The chain combines TRBV7-2 with TRBJ2-1; TRBD2 agrees at 10 bases. The CDR3 is 15 residues long. Germline values: CDR1 SGHTA, CDR2 FQGNSA. V gave up 4 bases and J gave up 10 bases; unmatched junction bases: 10. In nucleotides, the CDR3 is TGTGCCAGCAGCTCCTCTTCTAGCGGGAGTGGAGAGCAGTTCTTC. Translation: CASSSSSSGSGEQFF.

At least ten counts were recorded for this clonotype. The rearrangement uses TRBV28 and TRBJ2-7; 14 bases fit TRBD2. The CDR3 contains 18 residues. In germline, CDR1 is MDHEN, CDR2 SYDVKM. The V gene end was trimmed by 4 bases and the J gene end by 5 bases; junction bases not matched to a gene: 13. Here the CDR3 DNA reads TGTGCCAGCAGTTCAAACCCGAGGGGACTAGCGGGAGTCCACGAGCAGTACTTC. Translated: CASSSNPRGLAGVHEQYF.

V and J are TRBV5-1 and TRBJ2-3, with 12 positions matching TRBD2. V shed 6 bases and J 3 bases; nucleotides not matched to a gene: 2. From germline, CDR1 is SGHRS and CDR2 YFSETQ. The CDR3 totals 14 residues. The DNA of the CDR3 is TGCGCCAGCACCGGGACTAGCGGGACAGATACGCAGTATTTT. Translation gives CASTGTSGTDTQYF.

The table lists this clonotype with a few counts. The chain couples TRBV10-3 to TRBJ2-4; TRBD2 aligns across 10 bases. This CDR3 spans 15 amino acids. Trimming removed 3 bases from V and 8 bases from J; junction bases left unmatched: 7. Per germline, CDR1 ENHRY and CDR2 SYGVKD. CDR3 amino acids: CAISDPTSGKYIQYF. The CDR3 bases are TGTGCCATCAGTGATCCTACTAGCGGGAAATACATTCAGTACTTC.

This clonotype showed up many times. The chain has TRBV4-2 and TRBJ1-4, with 10 positions matching TRBD1. Trimming cost V 0 bases and J 7 bases; bases outside gene matches: 5. The CDR3 is 16 amino acids. The V gene's germline CDR1 is LGHNA and CDR2 YNFKEQ. CDR3 in amino acids: CASSQDWTGGSEKLFF. The CDR3 DNA reads TGTGCCAGCAGCCAAGATTGGACAGGGGGAAGTGAAAAACTGTTTTTT.

This clonotype was recorded many times. The chain is built from TRBV4-1 and TRBJ2-1; maybe TRBD1 (5 bases). Germline V CDR1 and CDR2: MGHRA, YSYEKL. CDR3 size: 16 residues. The V end lost 2 bases, the J end lost 8 bases, and 19 bases lay between the germline ends. This CDR3 is CASSQPGHKSFYEQFF. The CDR3 DNA reads as TGCGCCAGCAGCCAACCCGGACATAAGTCGTTCTATGAGCAGTTCTTC.

This clonotype was found a few times. The rearrangement uses TRBV7-2 and TRBJ2-3; 11 nucleotides agree with TRBD2. Trimming at V came to 6 bases and at J to 2 bases, leaving 7 bases not matched to a gene. Germline V gene sequence: CDR1 SGHTA, CDR2 FQGNSA. This CDR3 has 16 amino acids. For the CDR3, the DNA is TGTGCCAGCAGGGCCGGGACTAGCGGCCTCACAGATACGCAGTATTTT. Translation: CASRAGTSGLTDTQYF.

This clonotype was counted ten times or more. The rearrangement uses TRBV20-1 and TRBJ2-2; tentatively, D is TRBD1 or TRBD2 (6 bases each). The CDR3 consists of 13 residues. Trimming took 4 bases from V and 5 from J, leaving 11 bases between them. Germline CDR1 and CDR2: DFQATT and SNEGSKA (reference sequence). Here the CDR3 DNA reads TGCAGTGCTAACCGGAGGGGGACCGGGGAGCTGTTTTTT. Protein product: CSANRRGTGELFF.

This clonotype was counted between two and nine times. This rearrangement joins TRBV27 to TRBJ2-2; 8 bases are shared with TRBD1. The germline gives CDR1 MNHEY, CDR2 SMNVEV (reference sequence). Trimming cost V 5 bases and J 1 base; bases outside gene matches: 9. This CDR3 is 17 amino acids long. The CDR3 DNA follows: TGTGCCAGCAGTACTCACCTGGACAGGGAGAACACCGGGGAGCTGTTTTTT. This encodes CASSTHLDRENTGELFF.

This clonotype has more than one count but fewer than ten. The chain uses TRBV29-1 and TRBJ2-7; D unclear. V shed 3 bases and J shed 7 bases, with 13 bases lying between them. Germline loops: CDR1 SQVTM, CDR2 ANQGSEA. The CDR3 consists of 12 residues. CDR3 sequence reads: CSVDGGPREQYF. In nucleotides, the CDR3 is TGCAGCGTTGATGGTGGCCCCCGAGAGCAGTACTTC.

This clonotype showed up just a few times. The chain employs TRBV12-3 or TRBV12-4 and TRBJ2-1, with D perhaps assigned TRBD1 or TRBD2 (5 bases each). This CDR3 comprises 15 residues. V lost 4 bases and J 9 bases, leaving 19 bases between the germline ends. CDR3 sequence reads: CASSYRDEARSEQFF. The CDR3 bases are TGTGCCAGCAGTTACCGGGACGAGGCTCGGAGTGAGCAGTTCTTC.

This clonotype appeared a few times. The chain joins TRBV18 to TRBJ1-2, with a tentative D call TRBD1 (6 bases). V lost 0 bases to trimming and J lost 6 bases, with 14 bases between them. The CDR3 has 15 residues. The germline CDR1 and CDR2 sequences are KGHSH and LQKENI. The CDR3 sequence is CASSPPSGTINGYTF. The CDR3 nucleotides read TGTGCCAGCTCACCACCGTCCGGGACAATCAATGGCTACACCTTC.

At least ten counts were recorded for this clonotype. V gene TRBV20-1 combines with J gene TRBJ1-4; 10 bases are shared with TRBD1. Germline V gene sequence: CDR1 DFQATT, CDR2 SNEGSKA (reference sequence). This CDR3 region has 14 residues. J was trimmed by 7 bases and V by 5 bases; bases with no gene match: 7. The CDR3 loop is CSAHRTGGSEKLFF. In nucleotides, the CDR3 is TGCAGTGCTCACCGGACAGGGGGGTCTGAAAAACTGTTTTTT.

This clonotype appeared many times. The genes are TRBV6-6 and TRBJ1-5; D gene uncertain. The ends were cut back, 4 bases at V and 11 bases at J, with 12 bases in the middle. Germline lookup yields CDR1 MNHNY and CDR2 SVGAGI (reference sequence). The CDR3 has 12 residues. CDR3 in DNA: TGTGCCAGCAGTTCCCAAGTTATGTCCCAGCATTTT. This encodes CASSSQVMSQHF.